The clone carrying this TCR beta chain was counted between two and nine times. This sample stems from a study of blood T cell repertoires in COVID-19. The protocol was immunoSEQ multiplex PCR, while the TCRdb copy is restricted to in-frame clones and leaves out a portion. The sample records fewer than 350,000 clones, under 90% being singletons. Germline V gene sequence: CDR1 MNHEY, CDR2 SVGEGT. V dropped 6 bases and J dropped 0 bases, with 11 bases sitting between them. The CDR3 covers 14 residues. The V gene is TRBV6-2 or TRBV6-3, the J gene TRBJ1-1; no clear D. This TCR was sampled from a man in his sixties who had recovered from COVID-19. Sequencing was performed on PBMCs or T cells enriched from blood (not recorded which). For the CDR3, the DNA is TGTGCCAGCAGCAGAACCACAGTGAACACTGAAGCTTTCTTT. It codes for CASSRTTVNTEAFF.